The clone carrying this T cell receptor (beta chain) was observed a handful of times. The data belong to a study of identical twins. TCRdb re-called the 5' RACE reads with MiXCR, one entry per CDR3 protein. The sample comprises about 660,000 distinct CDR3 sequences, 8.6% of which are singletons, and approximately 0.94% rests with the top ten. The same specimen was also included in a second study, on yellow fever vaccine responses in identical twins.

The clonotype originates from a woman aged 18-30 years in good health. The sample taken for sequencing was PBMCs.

The CDR3 sequence is CASSLVGPAGQETQYF. The CDR3 DNA reads TGTGCCAGCAGCTTAGTAGGGCCCGCGGGCCAAGAGACCCAGTACTTC. This chain uses TRBV7-9 with TRBJ2-5; D may be TRBD2 (5 bases). Germline CDR1 reads SEHNR; CDR2 reads FQNEAQ (reference sequence). Trimming left V 1 base short and J 1 base short, with 13 bases between. The CDR3 contains 16 residues.